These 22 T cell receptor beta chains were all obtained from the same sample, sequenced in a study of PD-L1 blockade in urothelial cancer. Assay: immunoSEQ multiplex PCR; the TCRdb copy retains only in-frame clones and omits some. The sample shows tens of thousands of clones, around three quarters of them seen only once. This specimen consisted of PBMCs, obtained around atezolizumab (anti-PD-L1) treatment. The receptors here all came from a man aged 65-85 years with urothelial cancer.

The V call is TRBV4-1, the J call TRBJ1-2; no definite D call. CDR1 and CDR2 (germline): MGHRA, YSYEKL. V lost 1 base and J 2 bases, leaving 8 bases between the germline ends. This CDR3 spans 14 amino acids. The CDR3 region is CASSQGLRNYGYTF. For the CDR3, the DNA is TGCGCCAGCAGCCAAGGCTTGAGGAACTATGGCTACACCTTC.

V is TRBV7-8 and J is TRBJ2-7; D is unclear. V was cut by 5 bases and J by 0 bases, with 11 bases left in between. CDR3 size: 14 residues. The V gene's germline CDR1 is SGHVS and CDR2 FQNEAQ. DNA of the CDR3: TGTGCCAGCAGCGGCCGACGAGGCTCCTACGAGCAGTACTTC. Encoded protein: CASSGRRGSYEQYF.

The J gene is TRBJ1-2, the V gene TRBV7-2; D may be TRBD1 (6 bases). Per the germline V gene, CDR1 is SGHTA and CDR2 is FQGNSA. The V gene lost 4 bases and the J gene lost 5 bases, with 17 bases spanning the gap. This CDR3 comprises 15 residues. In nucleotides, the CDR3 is TGTGCCAGCAGCTCGTACGGGGGGCGCGATTATGGCTACACCTTC. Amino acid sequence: CASSSYGGRDYGYTF.

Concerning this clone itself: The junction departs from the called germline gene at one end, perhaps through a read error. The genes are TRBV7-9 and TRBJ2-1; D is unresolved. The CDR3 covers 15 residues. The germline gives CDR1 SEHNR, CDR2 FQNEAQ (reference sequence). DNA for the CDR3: TGTGCCAGCAGCAGGAACCGGGTCTCCGACAATGAGCAGTTCTTC. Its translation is CASSRNRVSDNEQFF.

The CDR3 loop reads CASGQGQGVSQYF. DNA of the CDR3: TGTGCTAGTGGCCAGGGACAGGGGGTTTCCCAGTACTTC. The rearrangement joins TRBV12-5 to TRBJ2-5, with 11 positions matching TRBD1. CDR1 and CDR2 from the germline V gene are LGHNT and FRNRAP. V was clipped by 6 bases and J by 9 bases; unmatched bases: 6. The CDR3 contains 13 residues.

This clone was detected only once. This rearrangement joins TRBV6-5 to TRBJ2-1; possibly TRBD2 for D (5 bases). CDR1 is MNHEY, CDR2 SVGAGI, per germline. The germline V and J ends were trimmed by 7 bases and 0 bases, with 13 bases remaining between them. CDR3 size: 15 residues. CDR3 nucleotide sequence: TGTGCCAGCACCCGACTCAGCGGCTCCTACAATGAGCAGTTCTTC. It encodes CASTRLSGSYNEQFF.

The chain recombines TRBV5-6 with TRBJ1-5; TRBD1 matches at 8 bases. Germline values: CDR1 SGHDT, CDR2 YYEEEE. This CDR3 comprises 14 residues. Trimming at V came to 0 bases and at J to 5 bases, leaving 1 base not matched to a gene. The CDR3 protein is CASSLAGGDQPQHF. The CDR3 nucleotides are TGTGCCAGCAGCTTGGCAGGGGGCGATCAGCCCCAGCATTTT.

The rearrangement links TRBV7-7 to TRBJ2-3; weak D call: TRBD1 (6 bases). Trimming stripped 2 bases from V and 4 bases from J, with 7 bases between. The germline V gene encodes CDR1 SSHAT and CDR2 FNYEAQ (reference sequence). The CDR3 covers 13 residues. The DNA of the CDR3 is TGTGCCAGCAGCTTATGGGGGCCAGATACGCAGTATTTT. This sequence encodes CASSLWGPDTQYF.

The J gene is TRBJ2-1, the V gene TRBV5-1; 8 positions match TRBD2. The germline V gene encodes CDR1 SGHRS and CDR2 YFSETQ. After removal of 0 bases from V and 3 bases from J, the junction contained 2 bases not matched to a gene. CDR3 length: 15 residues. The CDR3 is CASSLAAGDYNEQFF. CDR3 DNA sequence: TGCGCCAGCAGCTTGGCAGCGGGAGACTACAATGAGCAGTTCTTC.

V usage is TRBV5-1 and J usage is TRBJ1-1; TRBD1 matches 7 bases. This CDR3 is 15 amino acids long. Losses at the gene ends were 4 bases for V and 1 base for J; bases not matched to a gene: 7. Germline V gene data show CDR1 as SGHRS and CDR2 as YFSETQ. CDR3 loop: CASSLLRQGNTEAFF. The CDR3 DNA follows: TGCGCCAGCAGCCTTCTGAGACAGGGGAACACTGAAGCTTTCTTT.

For the CDR3, the DNA is TGTGCCAGCAGTGCCGGGACAGGGAGTAACTATGGCTACACCTTC. It codes for CASSAGTGSNYGYTF. This chain joins TRBV6-6 and TRBJ1-2, with 9 bases lining up with TRBD1. Germline CDR1 reads MNHNY; CDR2 reads SVGAGI (reference sequence). The CDR3 loop spans 15 amino acids. With V trimmed by 5 bases and J by 1 base, 5 bases remained unmatched.

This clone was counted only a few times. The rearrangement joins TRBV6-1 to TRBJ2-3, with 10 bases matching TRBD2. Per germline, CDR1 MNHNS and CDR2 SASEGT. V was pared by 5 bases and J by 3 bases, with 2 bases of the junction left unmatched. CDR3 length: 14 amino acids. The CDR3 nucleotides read TGTGCCAGCAGTAGCGGGAGGGCGACAGATACGCAGTATTTT. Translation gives CASSSGRATDTQYF.

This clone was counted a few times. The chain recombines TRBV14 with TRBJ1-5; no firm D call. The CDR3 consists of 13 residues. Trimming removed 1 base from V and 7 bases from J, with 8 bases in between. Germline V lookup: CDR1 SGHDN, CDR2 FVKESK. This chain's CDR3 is CASSQGSEQPQHF. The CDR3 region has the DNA TGTGCCAGCAGCCAAGGGAGCGAGCAGCCCCAGCATTTT.

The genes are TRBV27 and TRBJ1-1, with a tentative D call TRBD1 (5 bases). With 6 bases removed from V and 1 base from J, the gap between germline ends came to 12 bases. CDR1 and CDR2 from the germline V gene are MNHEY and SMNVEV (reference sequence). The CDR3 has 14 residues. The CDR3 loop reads CASRLQEANTEAFF. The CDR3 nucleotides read TGTGCCAGCAGACTACAGGAAGCGAACACTGAAGCTTTCTTT.

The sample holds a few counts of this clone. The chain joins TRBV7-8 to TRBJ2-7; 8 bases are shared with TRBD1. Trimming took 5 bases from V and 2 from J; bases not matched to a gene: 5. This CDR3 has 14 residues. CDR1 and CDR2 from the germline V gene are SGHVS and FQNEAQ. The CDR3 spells CASSPRTGTYEQYF. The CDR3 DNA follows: TGTGCCAGCAGCCCCCGGACAGGGACCTACGAGCAGTACTTC.

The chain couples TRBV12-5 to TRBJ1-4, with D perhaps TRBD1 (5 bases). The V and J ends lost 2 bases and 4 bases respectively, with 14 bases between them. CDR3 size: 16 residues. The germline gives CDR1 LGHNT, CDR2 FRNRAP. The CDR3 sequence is CASGLNLAGFNEKLFF. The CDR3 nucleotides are TGTGCTAGTGGTTTGAACCTGGCAGGGTTTAATGAAAAACTGTTTTTT. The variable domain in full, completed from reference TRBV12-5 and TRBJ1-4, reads DARVTQTPRHKVTEMGQEVTMRCQPILGHNTVFWYRQTMMQGLELLAYFRNRAPLDDSGMPKDRFSAEMPDATLATLKIQPSEPRDSAVYFCASGLNLAGFNEKLFFGSGTQLSVL.

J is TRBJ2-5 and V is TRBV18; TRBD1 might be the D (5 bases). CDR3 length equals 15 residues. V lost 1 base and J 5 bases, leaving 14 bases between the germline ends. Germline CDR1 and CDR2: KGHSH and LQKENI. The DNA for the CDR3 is TGTGCCAGCTCACCACGGGGCTCAGTAGGGGAGACCCAGTACTTC. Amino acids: CASSPRGSVGETQYF.

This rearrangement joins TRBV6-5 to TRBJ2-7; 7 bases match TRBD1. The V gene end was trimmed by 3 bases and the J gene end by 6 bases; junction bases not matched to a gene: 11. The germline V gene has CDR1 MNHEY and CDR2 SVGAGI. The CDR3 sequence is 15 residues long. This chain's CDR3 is CASSYTKDRTVEQYF. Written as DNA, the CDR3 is TGTGCCAGCAGTTATACCAAGGACAGGACTGTCGAGCAGTACTTC.

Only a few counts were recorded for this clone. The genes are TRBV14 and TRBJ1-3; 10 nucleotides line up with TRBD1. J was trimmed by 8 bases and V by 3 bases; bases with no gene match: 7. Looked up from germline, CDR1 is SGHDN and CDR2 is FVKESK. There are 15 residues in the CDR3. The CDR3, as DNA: TGTGCCAGCAGCCAGAGACAGGGGGCTTTGGACACCATATATTTT. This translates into CASSQRQGALDTIYF.

The CDR3 loop is CASSGGRPDTGELFF. The CDR3 DNA is TGCGCCAGCAGCGGAGGGAGACCGGATACCGGGGAGCTGTTTTTT. V is TRBV5-1 and J is TRBJ2-2, with D possibly TRBD2 on 6 matching bases. With 4 bases removed from V and 5 bases from J, the gap between germline ends came to 15 bases. There are 15 residues in the CDR3. Germline V gene sequence: CDR1 SGHRS, CDR2 YFSETQ.

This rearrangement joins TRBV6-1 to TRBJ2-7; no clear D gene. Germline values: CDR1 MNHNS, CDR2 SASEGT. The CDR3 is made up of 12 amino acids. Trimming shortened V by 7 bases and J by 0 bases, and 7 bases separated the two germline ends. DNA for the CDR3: TGTGCCAGCACGTCAGTCTCCTACGAGCAGTACTTC. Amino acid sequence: CASTSVSYEQYF.

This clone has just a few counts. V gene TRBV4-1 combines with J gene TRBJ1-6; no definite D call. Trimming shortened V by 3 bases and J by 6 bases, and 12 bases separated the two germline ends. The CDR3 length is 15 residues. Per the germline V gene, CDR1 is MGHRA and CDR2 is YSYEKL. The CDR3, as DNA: TGCGCCAGCAGCCAGGAGGTCGTCGCTAATTCACCCCTCCACTTT. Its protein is CASSQEVVANSPLHF.